The T cell receptor beta chain under discussion was sequenced for a study of blood T cells in healthy people across ages. Study-wide results and limits: Getting older went along with TCR beta diversity per million T cells dropping roughly linearly. One million T cells yielded diversity estimates that were considered underestimates.

Next came a second PCR, run for 7 to 11 cycles, which used a sample-barcoded 5' primer along with a J-beta primer mix. TCRdb fed the 5' RACE reads into MiXCR, producing one record per CDR3 protein. The sample records under 1,000,000 distinct CDR3 sequences, roughly 40% being singletons. About this clonotype itself: Antigen unknown.

In germline, CDR1 is DFQATT, CDR2 SNEGSKA (reference sequence). Trimming took 5 bases from V and 2 from J; bases not matched to a gene: 5. This CDR3 comprises 13 residues. Total RNA extraction produced at least 5.5 micrograms (per sample) for the study. What was sequenced was blood. The TCR originated in a man aged 18 to 29 in good health. This chain joins TRBV20-1 and TRBJ1-1, with 7 nucleotides matching TRBD1. The CDR3 spells CSALRQGNTEAFF. DNA of the CDR3: TGCAGTGCTCTTCGACAGGGCAACACTGAAGCTTTCTTT.